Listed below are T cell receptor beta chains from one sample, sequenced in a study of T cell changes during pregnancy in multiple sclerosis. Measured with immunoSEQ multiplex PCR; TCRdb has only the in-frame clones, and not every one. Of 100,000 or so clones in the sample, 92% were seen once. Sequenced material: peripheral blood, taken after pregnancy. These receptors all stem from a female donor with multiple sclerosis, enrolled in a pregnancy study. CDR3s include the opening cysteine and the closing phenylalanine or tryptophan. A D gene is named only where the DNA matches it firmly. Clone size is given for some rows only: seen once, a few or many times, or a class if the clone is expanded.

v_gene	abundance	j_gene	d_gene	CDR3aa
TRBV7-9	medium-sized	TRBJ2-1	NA	CASSLGEAGQRNEQFF
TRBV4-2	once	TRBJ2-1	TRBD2	CASSQLQTSGRYNEQFF
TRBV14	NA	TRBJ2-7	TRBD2	CASSPGTSFEQYF
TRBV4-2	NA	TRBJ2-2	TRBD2	CASSSRGRAGHPTNTGELFF
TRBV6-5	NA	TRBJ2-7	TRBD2	CASRVAGGPYEQYF
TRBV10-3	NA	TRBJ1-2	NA	CAISDPNGGYTF
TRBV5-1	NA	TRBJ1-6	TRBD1	CASSKLRDRTTNSPLHF
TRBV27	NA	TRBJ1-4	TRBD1	CASSSDRGSGEKLFF
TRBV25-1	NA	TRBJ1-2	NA	CASSDGYGGDGYTF
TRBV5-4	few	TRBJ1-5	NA	CASSAPGQPQHF
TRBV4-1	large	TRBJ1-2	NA	CASSQEAGSYGYTF
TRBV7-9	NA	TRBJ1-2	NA	CASSFLFNYGYTF
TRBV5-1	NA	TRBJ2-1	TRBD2	CASSLGAGGTYNEQFF
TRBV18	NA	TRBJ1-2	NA	CASSPPGALGNYGYTF
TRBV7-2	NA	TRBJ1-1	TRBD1	CASSLQGTTGSAFF
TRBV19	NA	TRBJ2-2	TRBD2	CAAGGGQSITGELFF
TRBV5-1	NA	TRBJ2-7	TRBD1	CASSTGQGVYEQYF
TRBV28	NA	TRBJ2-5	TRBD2	CATGGSRPYQETQYF
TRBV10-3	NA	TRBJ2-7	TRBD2	CAISVGLVGYEQYF
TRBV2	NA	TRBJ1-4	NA	CASRLTRDTDEKLFF
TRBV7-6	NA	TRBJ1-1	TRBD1	CASSLGTGEGTEAFF
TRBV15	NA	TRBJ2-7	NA	CATSRDQGRGSYEQYF
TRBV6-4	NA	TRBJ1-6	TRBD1	CASSDGTGLNSPLHF